This TCR beta chain derives from a study of CD8 T cells in Susac syndrome. A quantity of roughly 0.5 to 1 ug RNA underwent reverse transcription using random hexamers. TCRdb fed the immunoSEQ multiplex PCR reads into MiXCR, producing one record per CDR3 protein. In the table there are 150,000 to 160,000 distinct CDR3 sequences, 94% of which are singletons. CDR3 length: 12 residues. The V and J ends lost 4 bases and 7 bases respectively, with 10 bases between them. Per germline, CDR1 SEHNR and CDR2 FQNEAQ (reference sequence). The gene calls are TRBV7-9 and TRBJ1-1; tentatively, D is TRBD1 (5 bases). Sequenced input: CD8+ T cells from PBMCs. The clonotype was recovered from a human donor with multiple sclerosis. The CDR3 nucleotides are TGTGCCAGCAGCTCCGGGACGGATGAAGCTTTCTTT. It encodes CASSSGTDEAFF.